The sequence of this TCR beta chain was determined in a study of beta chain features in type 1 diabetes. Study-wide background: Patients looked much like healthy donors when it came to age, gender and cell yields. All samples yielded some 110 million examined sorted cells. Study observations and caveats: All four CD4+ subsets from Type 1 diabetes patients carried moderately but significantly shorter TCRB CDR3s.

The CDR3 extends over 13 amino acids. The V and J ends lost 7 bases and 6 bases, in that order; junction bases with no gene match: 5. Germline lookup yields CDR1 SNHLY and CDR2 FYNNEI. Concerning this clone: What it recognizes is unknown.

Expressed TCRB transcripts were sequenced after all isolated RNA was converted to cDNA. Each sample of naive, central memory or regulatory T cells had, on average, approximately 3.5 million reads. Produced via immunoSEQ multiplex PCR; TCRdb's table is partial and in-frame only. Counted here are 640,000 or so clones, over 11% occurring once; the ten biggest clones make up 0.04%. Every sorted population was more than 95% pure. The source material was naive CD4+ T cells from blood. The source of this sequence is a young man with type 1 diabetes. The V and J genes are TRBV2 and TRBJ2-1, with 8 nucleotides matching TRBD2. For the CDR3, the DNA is TGTGCCAGCACCAGCGGGAGTATCAATGAGCAGTTCTTC. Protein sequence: CASTSGSINEQFF.